A selection of T cell receptor beta chains follows, all from one sample in a study of cytomegalovirus exposure and HLA in healthy donors. Generated by immunoSEQ multiplex PCR, the TCRdb table keeps only in-frame clones and is missing some. Among about 120,000 clones, over 60% were seen once, and the ten largest hold about 3.5%. Sequenced input: PBMCs. These receptors originate from a woman in her twenties or thirties in good health and CMV-seropositive. Each CDR3 is given with its conserved first and last residue. A row's size may be missing; if present it is once, few, many or a size class.

CDR3	size	V	J
CASSLVIGTGSGNTIYF	.	TRBV7-9	TRBJ1-3
CASSPQMGAYTEAFF	.	TRBV7-2	TRBJ1-1
CASSPGTGFGRNEQFF	once	TRBV18	TRBJ2-1
CSSSSGTTGTGELFF	.	TRBV7-9	TRBJ2-2
CASSYSGGRDTQYF	.	TRBV6-5	TRBJ2-3
CASSREQGSEAFF	.	TRBV18	TRBJ1-1
CASSSAQGPTHF	.	TRBV7-2	TRBJ1-6
CASSSGGQEYNEQFF	.	TRBV28	TRBJ2-1
CASSEGQGGSRGPGNTIYF	.	TRBV28	TRBJ1-3
CASSRGGQGVRAFF	.	TRBV6-1	TRBJ1-1
CASSYSSGQGYEQYF	.	TRBV6-6	TRBJ2-7
CASSGDIYEQYF	.	TRBV18	TRBJ2-7
CASSSSLAGGKHQPQHF	once	TRBV7-9	TRBJ1-5
CASRPGVRGEETQYF	once	TRBV5-1	TRBJ2-5
CASSQGSANYGYTF	.	TRBV4-3	TRBJ1-2
CASSLTQDRKYGELFF	.	TRBV5-5	TRBJ2-2
CASSSPTGAETQYF	.	TRBV5-4	TRBJ2-5
CASSLVPGQKNTEAFF	.	TRBV5-8	TRBJ1-1
CASSSTGGEETQYF	.	TRBV5-6	TRBJ2-5
CASKVGGAFSSPLHF	.	TRBV2	TRBJ1-6
CASSPGLAGSGETQYF	.	TRBV5-1	TRBJ2-5
CASSIGPRAEAFF	.	TRBV19	TRBJ1-1
CASSLKGVMINTGELFF	few	TRBV7-9	TRBJ2-2
CASSLGGQGSGYNSPLHF	.	TRBV5-5	TRBJ1-6
CASSARTLNTGELFF	.	TRBV7-9	TRBJ2-2
CASSPRGQGYNEQFF	.	TRBV19	TRBJ2-1